The 19 T cell receptor beta chains presented below share a single source sample, sequenced in a study of OX40 agonist ivuxolimab in advanced cancers. Generated by immunoSEQ multiplex PCR, the TCRdb table keeps only in-frame clones and is missing some. Of tens of thousands of clones listed, 70% to 90% are singletons. Sequenced here: CD4+ or CD8+ T cells sorted from blood, sampled in a trial of the OX40 agonist ivuxolimab. The receptors come from an adult with an advanced solid tumor such as melanoma, head and neck, liver or kidney cancer.

The rearrangement joins TRBV5-1 to TRBJ2-7; possibly TRBD1 for D (5 bases). This CDR3 has 15 amino acids. Trimming removed 4 bases from V and 2 bases from J, with 16 bases in between. Looked up from germline, CDR1 is SGHRS and CDR2 is YFSETQ. The CDR3 region is CASSLYWTSTYEQYF. DNA of the CDR3: TGCGCCAGCAGCCTATACTGGACATCGACCTACGAGCAGTACTTC.

The V call is TRBV2, the J call TRBJ1-5, with TRBD1 matching 7 bases. The V segment lost 7 bases and the J segment 9 bases; nucleotides outside the gene matches: 12. There are 14 residues in the CDR3. Germline CDR1 and CDR2: SNHLY and FYNNEI. The chain's CDR3 is CASKFTGDMAPQHF. The DNA of the CDR3 is TGTGCCAGCAAATTCACAGGGGACATGGCGCCCCAGCATTTT.

This clone came up a few times. The junction shows a germline mismatch at one end, possibly a read error. The rearrangement joins TRBV6-4 to TRBJ2-1; tentatively, D is TRBD2 (6 bases). The germline V gene has CDR1 MRHNA and CDR2 SNTAGT. CDR3 length: 11 amino acids. Written as DNA, the CDR3 is TGTGCCAGCAGTGACTCACGACTAGGTGTCTTC. This translates into CASSDSRLGVF.

This chain links TRBV5-1 with TRBJ1-1, with D possibly TRBD1 on 5 matching bases. Trimming cost V 5 bases and J 4 bases, with 18 bases left between them. The germline V gene encodes CDR1 SGHRS and CDR2 YFSETQ. The length of the CDR3 is 15 residues. In DNA, the CDR3 is TGCGCCAGCAGGGAGGGGTCGTCGGGTTTCACTGAAGCTTTCTTT. This codes for CASREGSSGFTEAFF.

Remarks on this clone: Sequence at one end of the junction differs from germline and may be a read error. This same CDR3 is encoded by further DNA sequences in the sample. J is TRBJ2-3 and V is TRBV11-1; D remains ambiguous. This CDR3 has 15 amino acids. Germline-derived CDR1 and CDR2 are SGHAT and FQDESV (reference sequence). The DNA for the CDR3 is TGCGCCAGCAGCTTAGCAGCGCCTAGCACAGATACGCAGTATTTT. It translates to CASSLAAPSTDTQYF.

The chain couples TRBV6-1 to TRBJ1-1, with unresolved D. Trimming pared 0 bases from V and 4 bases from J, leaving 9 bases between. CDR3 length: 14 amino acids. Germline V gene sequence: CDR1 MNHNS, CDR2 SASEGT. CDR3 protein: CASSEAGGITEAFF. The CDR3 DNA sequence: TGTGCCAGCAGTGAAGCAGGCGGAATCACTGAAGCTTTCTTT.

The chain recombines TRBV2 with TRBJ1-5; possible D gene TRBD1, 6 bases. Germline V CDR1 and CDR2: SNHLY, FYNNEI. Trimming pared 4 bases from V and 1 base from J, leaving 11 bases between. This CDR3 region has 15 residues. In DNA form, the CDR3 reads TGTGCCAGCAGTGTTTTCAGGGGAAGCAATCAGCCCCAGCATTTT. Encoded protein: CASSVFRGSNQPQHF. Supplemented by reference TRBV2 and TRBJ1-5, the full variable domain reads EPEVTQTPSHQVTQMGQEVILRCVPISNHLYFYWYRQILGQKVEFLVSFYNNEISEKSEIFDDQFSVERPDGSNFTLKIRSTKLEDSAMYFCASSVFRGSNQPQHFGDGTRLSIL.

The CDR3 here is CASSIPTVYEQYF. As DNA, the CDR3 is TGTGCCAGCAGTATCCCGACAGTCTACGAGCAGTACTTC. The V call is TRBV28, the J call TRBJ2-7, with D perhaps matching TRBD1 (5 bases). The CDR3 length is 13 residues. V was shortened by 5 bases and J by 3 bases, with 11 bases between the two germline ends. Germline CDR1 MDHEN, CDR2 SYDVKM.

The gene calls are TRBV5-1 and TRBJ2-7; no definite D call. The CDR3 runs to 13 residues. V dropped 2 bases and J dropped 7 bases, with 13 bases sitting between them. From germline, CDR1 is SGHRS and CDR2 YFSETQ. CDR3 nucleotides: TGCGCCAGCAGCTTAGGCGGTGCCGGGGAGCAGTACTTC. This gives the protein CASSLGGAGEQYF.

The chain is built from TRBV4-1 and TRBJ2-5; either TRBD1 or TRBD2 may supply D (5 bases each). This CDR3 is built from 15 residues. V gave up 2 bases and J gave up 7 bases, with 17 bases separating them. In germline, CDR1 is MGHRA, CDR2 YSYEKL. DNA for the CDR3: TGCGCCAGCAGCCAATTGGGACGGACCCAATGGACCCAGTACTTC. Its translation is CASSQLGRTQWTQYF.

The V gene is TRBV30, the J gene TRBJ1-1; perhaps TRBD1 as D (6 bases). V lost 8 bases and J lost 0, with 10 bases in between. The CDR3 has 12 amino acids. Germline V CDR1 and CDR2: GTSNPN, SVGIG (reference sequence). The CDR3 is CARTDLNTEAFF. CDR3 sequence (DNA): TGTGCCAGGACAGATTTGAACACTGAAGCTTTCTTT.

The chain uses TRBV27 and TRBJ2-1; TRBD2 aligns across 8 bases. The V gene end was trimmed by 8 bases and the J gene end by 9 bases; junction bases not matched to a gene: 18. This CDR3 has 16 residues. Germline loops: CDR1 MNHEY, CDR2 SMNVEV (reference sequence). The CDR3 is CASGLTGALAGIEQFF. In DNA form, the CDR3 reads TGTGCCAGCGGGTTAACGGGGGCCCTAGCGGGTATTGAGCAGTTCTTC.

The chain has TRBV5-1 and TRBJ1-5; 7 bases are a match to TRBD1. Germline V gene lookup returns CDR1 SGHRS and CDR2 YFSETQ. The CDR3 length is 14 residues. Losses at the gene ends were 4 bases for V and 2 bases for J; bases not matched to a gene: 3. The CDR3 protein is CASSPDRGNQPQHF. DNA of the CDR3: TGCGCCAGCAGCCCTGACAGGGGCAATCAGCCCCAGCATTTT.

This chain joins TRBV10-1 and TRBJ1-2; weak D call: TRBD1 (6 bases). The CDR3 is 15 residues long. Germline CDR1 WNHNN, CDR2 SYGVQD (reference sequence). V lost 0 bases and J lost 11, with 19 bases in between. DNA for the CDR3: TGCGCCAGCAGTGAGTCTTCAGGGGAGGGTGATCGGTACACCTTC. It specifies CASSESSGEGDRYTF.

The chain recombines TRBV5-1 with TRBJ2-7, with 7 bases that match TRBD1. There are 17 residues in the CDR3. The V and J ends lost 0 bases and 6 bases, in that order; junction bases with no gene match: 15. The germline gives CDR1 SGHRS, CDR2 YFSETQ. DNA for the CDR3: TGCGCCAGCAGCTTGGAGGGTTTACAGGGGTGGTCCGCCGAGCAGTACTTC. Its translation is CASSLEGLQGWSAEQYF.

This clone has only a few counts. CDR3: CASSYRDKLANYGYTF. Here the CDR3 DNA reads TGTGCCAGCAGCTACCGGGACAAATTAGCTAACTATGGCTACACCTTC. The V call is TRBV7-9, the J call TRBJ1-2; a possible D gene is TRBD1 (6 bases). The CDR3 runs to 16 residues. From germline, CDR1 is SEHNR and CDR2 FQNEAQ (reference sequence). With 4 bases removed from V and 0 bases from J, the gap between germline ends came to 15 bases.

The J gene is TRBJ1-4, the V gene TRBV19, with TRBD1 matching over 9 bases. The length of the CDR3 is 14 residues. Germline CDR1 LNHDA, CDR2 SQIVND (reference sequence). V lost 6 bases and J lost 10; bases outside the gene matches: 9. The CDR3 DNA follows: TGTGCCAGTAGGGACAGGGGTCTGATCCGAAAACTGTTTTTT. Protein product: CASRDRGLIRKLFF. The full variable domain, with the rest looked up from reference TRBV19 and TRBJ1-4, is DGGITQSPKYLFRKEGQNVTLSCEQNLNHDAMYWYRQDPGQGLRLIYYSQIVNDFQKGDIAEGYSVSREKKESFPLTVTSAQKNPTAFYLCASRDRGLIRKLFFGSGTQLSVL.

The chain joins TRBV9 to TRBJ1-1, with D possibly TRBD1 on 6 matching bases. The germline V gene has CDR1 SGDLS and CDR2 YYNGEE. The CDR3 has 14 residues. Trimming removed 6 bases at V and 3 bases at J, with 15 bases between. CDR3 nucleotide sequence: TGTGCCAGCATGACAGGACTACGAGACACTGAAGCTTTCTTT. Residues: CASMTGLRDTEAFF.

The rearrangement joins TRBV4-2 to TRBJ2-7; D is perhaps TRBD1 (7 bases). V was cut by 2 bases and J by 4 bases, with 15 bases left in between. This CDR3 is built from 15 residues. Germline lookup yields CDR1 LGHNA and CDR2 YNFKEQ. CDR3 protein: CASSQPKTGRYEQYF. The DNA of the CDR3 is TGTGCCAGCAGCCAACCAAAGACAGGGAGGTACGAGCAGTACTTC.